The 29 T cell receptor beta chains below were found in one sample sequenced in a study of read filtering for tumor transcriptome and immune sequencing. The library was built from 400 ng RNA with molecular barcoded adaptors for alpha/delta and beta/gamma chains. One entry per CDR3 protein, called by TCRdb with MiXCR from the reads. The data show roughly 130,000 distinct CDR3 sequences, with 10% to 15% seen just once and roughly 11% held by the top ten. Sequenced material: a population of CD138-negative cells sorted from bone marrow. These TCRs come from a donor aged 40 or over with multiple myeloma.

This clonotype was counted at least ten times. This rearrangement joins TRBV7-8 to TRBJ2-5; D is undetermined. Germline V gives CDR1 SGHVS, CDR2 FQNEAQ. This CDR3 has 16 amino acids. V was pared by 4 bases and J by 1 base, with 16 bases between. CDR3 sequence: CASSSDRIARQETQYF. The CDR3 bases are TGTGCCAGCAGCTCAGACCGTATAGCACGCCAAGAGACCCAGTACTTC.

This clonotype appeared many times. The rearrangement joins TRBV10-3 to TRBJ2-3; 11 bases align to TRBD2. The V segment lost 8 bases and the J segment 1 base; nucleotides outside the gene matches: 8. The CDR3 loop spans 16 amino acids. The germline V gene encodes CDR1 ENHRY and CDR2 SYGVKD. The CDR3 spells CAIAQLTSGGTDTQYF. The CDR3 DNA reads TGTGCCATCGCCCAACTGACTAGCGGGGGCACAGATACGCAGTATTTT.

This clonotype was seen ten or more times. In DNA, the CDR3 is TGTGCCAGCGGACCTGCAGGGAAGAACTATGGCTACACCTTC. It yields the protein CASGPAGKNYGYTF. The V and J genes are TRBV28 and TRBJ1-2; tentatively, D is TRBD1 (5 bases). Per germline, CDR1 MDHEN and CDR2 SYDVKM. V was shortened by 8 bases and J by 2 bases, with 15 bases between the two germline ends. The CDR3 is made up of 14 amino acids.

In this sample, this clonotype turned up many times. The chain uses TRBV20-1 and TRBJ2-3, with 9 bases that match TRBD1. Germline V CDR1 and CDR2: DFQATT, SNEGSKA (reference sequence). The junction had 5 bases not matched to a gene; V was cut back by 2 bases and J by 5 bases. The CDR3 length is 14 residues. Here the CDR3 DNA reads TGCAGTGCTAGAAAGGGACAGGGAAAAGATACGCAGTATTTT. Amino acids: CSARKGQGKDTQYF.

This clonotype was observed at least ten times. CDR3 sequence reads: CASSSPGTEAFF. For the CDR3, the DNA is TGTGCCAGCAGTTCCCCCGGCACTGAAGCTTTCTTT. The chain recombines TRBV12-3 or TRBV12-4 with TRBJ1-1; no firm D call. The germline V and J ends were trimmed by 4 bases and 4 bases, with 7 bases remaining between them. CDR3 length equals 12 residues.

This clonotype was detected ten times or more. CDR3 sequence reads: CASNRDRDDGYTF. CDR3 bases: TGCGCCAGCAACCGGGACAGGGATGATGGCTACACCTTC. The chain has TRBV5-1 and TRBJ1-2, with 9 bases identical to TRBD1. The CDR3 has 13 amino acids. V trimming: 6 bases; J trimming: 6 bases; junction bases outside the gene matches: 6. Germline lookup yields CDR1 SGHRS and CDR2 YFSETQ.

J is TRBJ2-1 and V is TRBV7-8, with a tentative D call TRBD1 (7 bases). Germline V gene lookup returns CDR1 SGHVS and CDR2 FQNEAQ. The CDR3 has 14 amino acids. V lost 5 bases to trimming and J lost 7 bases, with 15 bases between them. In DNA form, the CDR3 reads TGTGCCAGCAGCGGCGGGACAGAGGCAAATGAGCAGTTCTTC. Amino acid sequence: CASSGGTEANEQFF.

This chain links TRBV11-2 with TRBJ2-2, with a weak D call TRBD1 (6 bases). This CDR3 region has 15 residues. CDR1 SGHAT and CDR2 FQNNGV come from the germline V gene. The V end was cut by 3 bases, the J end by 0 bases, with 8 bases between. Here the CDR3 DNA reads TGTGCCAGCAGCTTTGGGACATCGAACACCGGGGAGCTGTTTTTT. Protein product: CASSFGTSNTGELFF.

This clonotype was counted many times. J is TRBJ2-1 and V is TRBV28; 10 bases align to TRBD1. The CDR3 runs to 15 residues. J was trimmed by 6 bases and V by 4 bases; bases with no gene match: 6. Germline V gives CDR1 MDHEN, CDR2 SYDVKM. This CDR3 is CASSSSGQGFNEQFF. As DNA, the CDR3 is TGTGCCAGCAGTTCCTCGGGACAGGGGTTCAATGAGCAGTTCTTC. Full variable domain (rest looked up from reference TRBV28 and TRBJ2-1): DVKVTQSSRYLVKRTGEKVFLECVQDMDHENMFWYRQDPGLGLRLIYFSYDVKMKEKGDIPEGYSVSREKKERFSLILESASTNQTSMYLCASSSSGQGFNEQFFGPGTRLTVL.

This clonotype was picked up one time. At one of its ends the junction is not consistent with the germline gene, which may arise from a read error. The rearrangement uses TRBV12-3 or TRBV12-4 and TRBJ2-3; 9 bases are shared with TRBD2. The CDR3 length is 15 residues. CDR3 coding DNA: TGTGCCGGCAGGGGACTAGCCGAAGGGGGAGATACGCAGTATTTT. It codes for CAGRGLAEGGDTQYF.

The sample holds many counts of this clonotype. The chain links TRBV10-2 to TRBJ2-5; D remains ambiguous. From germline, CDR1 is WSHSY and CDR2 SAAADI. V was cut by 2 bases and J by 3 bases, with 7 bases left in between. The CDR3 totals 13 residues. CDR3 bases: TGCGCCAGCAGTGAGATCCTAAAAGAGACCCAGTACTTC. It translates to CASSEILKETQYF.

There are many counts of this clonotype. The chain combines TRBV5-1 with TRBJ2-2; D remains unclear. Looked up from germline, CDR1 is SGHRS and CDR2 is YFSETQ. V lost 5 bases and J 1 base, leaving 3 bases between the germline ends. This CDR3 has 12 residues. This CDR3 reads CASRMNTGELFF. The CDR3 coding sequence is TGCGCCAGCAGGATGAACACCGGGGAGCTGTTTTTT.

The sample holds many counts of this clonotype. The chain couples TRBV20-1 to TRBJ2-7; D uncertain. Germline lookup yields CDR1 DFQATT and CDR2 SNEGSKA (reference sequence). V lost 6 bases, J lost 3 bases, and 9 bases lay in between. This CDR3 has 11 amino acids. The CDR3 sequence is CSATENYEQYF. The CDR3 DNA sequence: TGCAGTGCGACGGAAAACTACGAGCAGTACTTC.

This clonotype occurred many times. This chain connects TRBV24-1 to TRBJ2-1; 10 bases match TRBD2. Germline V lookup: CDR1 KGHDR, CDR2 SFDVKD. The CDR3 is made up of 16 amino acids. Trimming took 4 bases from V and 8 from J; bases not matched to a gene: 10. CDR3 sequence (DNA): TGTGCCACCAGTGAGGCACTAGCGGGAAGAAGCGATGAGCAGTTCTTC. It is translated as CATSEALAGRSDEQFF.

Regarding this clonotype: A much larger clone is a single base away; this may be a read error. This chain joins TRBV5-1 and TRBJ2-3, with 9 bases lining up with TRBD1. Germline assignment: CDR1 SGHRS and CDR2 YFSETQ. The CDR3 is 14 amino acids. This chain's CDR3 is CASATGGGADTRYF. The CDR3, as DNA: TGCGCCAGCGCAACAGGGGGCGGCGCAGATACGCGGTATTTT.

This clonotype was recorded a few times. The chain links TRBV6-5 to TRBJ2-7; 7 bases line up with TRBD1. This CDR3 has 13 residues. The germline V gene encodes CDR1 MNHEY and CDR2 SVGAGI. V shed 5 bases and J 9 bases; nucleotides not matched to a gene: 10. This CDR3 is CASSRSEGARQYF. CDR3 DNA: TGTGCCAGCAGTAGGAGTGAGGGGGCGAGGCAGTACTTC.

This clonotype was found many times. The chain combines TRBV6-5 with TRBJ1-5; tentative D call: TRBD1 (5 bases). Trimming shortened V by 6 bases and J by 6 bases, and 27 bases separated the two germline ends. The CDR3 loop spans 18 amino acids. Germline V lookup: CDR1 MNHEY, CDR2 SVGAGI. In DNA, the CDR3 is TGTGCCAGCAGCCCTCTTCTACGTCTGCCCAGGGAGGGTCAGCCCCAGCATTTT. This encodes CASSPLLRLPREGQPQHF.

This clonotype was recorded at least ten times. V and J are TRBV28 and TRBJ2-7; 12 bases align to TRBD2. Per germline, CDR1 MDHEN and CDR2 SYDVKM. This CDR3 is 14 amino acids long. V gave up 7 bases and J gave up 2 bases; unmatched junction bases: 3. The CDR3 is CASIPSGRAYEQYF. The CDR3 DNA reads TGTGCCAGCATTCCTAGCGGGAGGGCCTACGAGCAGTACTTC.

As concerns this clonotype: A much larger clonotype is one base distant, so this may be a read error. The chain links TRBV11-2 to TRBJ1-2; TRBD1 matches 8 bases. The junction had 7 bases not matched to a gene; V was cut back by 1 base and J by 6 bases. The CDR3 has 15 residues. The germline CDR1 and CDR2 sequences are SGHAT and FQNNGV. CDR3 in DNA: TGTGCCAGCAGCTTAGCCCCAGGGGGCGGCCATGGCTACACCTTC. It is translated as CASSLAPGGGHGYTF.

This clonotype showed up many times. CDR3 nucleotide sequence: TGTGCCAGCAGGGGTCCGAACACCGGGGAGCTGTTTTTT. As protein: CASRGPNTGELFF. V gene TRBV6-5 combines with J gene TRBJ2-2; the D is unclear. Germline CDR1 and CDR2: MNHEY and SVGAGI. V was cut by 6 bases and J by 0 bases, with 5 bases left in between. CDR3 length equals 13 residues.

This clonotype was detected a few times. One end of the junction fails to match germline, which may point to a read error. This chain joins TRBV20-1 and TRBJ1-4, with a possible D match to TRBD1 (6 bases). Germline values: CDR1 DFQATT, CDR2 SNEGSKA (reference sequence). This CDR3 contains 14 residues. In DNA, the CDR3 is TGCAGTGCGAGAAAGTTAGGGACAAATGAAAAACTGCTTTTT. Translation: CSARKLGTNEKLLF.

This clonotype came up many times. The J gene is TRBJ2-3, the V gene TRBV10-1; D not resolved. The V gene lost 2 bases and the J gene lost 2 bases, with 14 bases spanning the gap. The germline CDR1 and CDR2 sequences are WNHNN and SYGVQD (reference sequence). This CDR3 comprises 16 residues. The CDR3 sequence is CASSETRTAYTDTQYF. The CDR3 nucleotides read TGCGCCAGCAGTGAGACGAGGACGGCCTACACAGATACGCAGTATTTT.

This clonotype was picked up a small number of times. V usage is TRBV10-3 and J usage is TRBJ1-5; D may be TRBD1 (5 bases). This CDR3 region has 15 residues. The V gene lost 11 bases and the J gene lost 2 bases, with 19 bases spanning the gap. CDR1 is ENHRY and CDR2 is SYGVKD in the germline V gene. CDR3 sequence (DNA): TGTGCCGTCGGTGGGGTAGGGGATGGCAATCAGCCCCAGCATTTT. It is translated as CAVGGVGDGNQPQHF.

The chain combines TRBV5-6 with TRBJ1-1; no definite D call. The CDR3 consists of 14 residues. Germline V CDR1 and CDR2: SGHDT, YYEEEE. Between the trimmed V and J ends, which lost 4 bases and 3 bases, there was a span of 13 bases. This CDR3 reads CASSPGVEDTEAFF. CDR3 bases: TGTGCCAGCAGCCCAGGAGTTGAGGACACTGAAGCTTTCTTT. The full variable domain, its missing parts supplied by reference TRBV5-6 and TRBJ1-1, is DAGVTQSPTHLIKTRGQQVTLRCSPKSGHDTVSWYQQALGQGPQFIFQYYEEEERQRGNFPDRFSGHQFPNYSSELNVNALLLGDSALYLCASSPGVEDTEAFFGQGTRLTVV.

This clonotype was detected only a few times. The J gene is TRBJ2-6, the V gene TRBV19; weak D call: TRBD1 (5 bases). This CDR3 spans 17 amino acids. With 2 bases removed from V and 0 bases from J, the gap between germline ends came to 11 bases. Germline CDR1 LNHDA, CDR2 SQIVND (reference sequence). CDR3 sequence reads: CASSIQGSSSGANVLTF. As DNA, the CDR3 is TGTGCCAGTAGTATACAGGGTTCCAGCTCTGGGGCCAACGTCCTGACTTTC.

This clonotype has ten or more counts. Compared with germline, one end of the junction differs, possibly owing to a read error. V is TRBV28 and J is TRBJ2-7; 8 bases are shared with TRBD1. CDR1 is MDHEN and CDR2 is SYDVKM in the germline V gene. The CDR3 runs 12 residues. The CDR3 bases are TGTGCCAGCAGTTTCGCGGACAGGGAGTCCTGTTTC. It translates to CASSFADRESCF.

This clonotype was recorded a few times. The chain couples TRBV2 to TRBJ1-2; 9 nucleotides match TRBD1. Germline loops: CDR1 SNHLY, CDR2 FYNNEI. V was clipped by 7 bases and J by 0 bases; unmatched bases: 6. The CDR3 sequence is 15 residues long. The CDR3 here is CASTLQGATNYGYTF. As DNA, the CDR3 is TGTGCCAGCACATTACAGGGGGCAACTAACTATGGCTACACCTTC.

In its sample, this clonotype was seen many times. The gene calls are TRBV5-1 and TRBJ2-3, with D maybe TRBD1 (6 bases). Germline V gene sequence: CDR1 SGHRS, CDR2 YFSETQ. Trimming shortened V by 0 bases and J by 0 bases, and 14 bases separated the two germline ends. The CDR3 sequence is 17 residues long. CDR3 sequence: CASSLGRGQSSTDTQYF. The CDR3 DNA follows: TGCGCCAGCAGCTTGGGGCGCGGACAGTCTAGCACAGATACGCAGTATTTT.

This clonotype was counted many times. V is TRBV20-1 and J is TRBJ2-3, with D possibly TRBD2 on 5 matching bases. Trimming shortened V by 3 bases and J by 0 bases, and 19 bases separated the two germline ends. The CDR3 length is 17 residues. Germline lookup yields CDR1 DFQATT and CDR2 SNEGSKA (reference sequence). For the CDR3, the DNA is TGCAGTGCTAGTGGCCGGCTAGTAAGCGGCAGCACAGATACGCAGTATTTT. It yields the protein CSASGRLVSGSTDTQYF.